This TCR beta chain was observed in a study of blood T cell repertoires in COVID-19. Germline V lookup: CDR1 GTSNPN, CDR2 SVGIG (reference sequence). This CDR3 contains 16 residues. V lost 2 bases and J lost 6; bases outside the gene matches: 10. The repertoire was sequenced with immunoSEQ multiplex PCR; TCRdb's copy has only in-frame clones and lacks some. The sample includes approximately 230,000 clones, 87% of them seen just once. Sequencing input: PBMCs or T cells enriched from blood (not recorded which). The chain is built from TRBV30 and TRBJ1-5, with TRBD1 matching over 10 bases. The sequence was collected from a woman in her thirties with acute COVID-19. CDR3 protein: CAWSLRDRGGFQPQHF. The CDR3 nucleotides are TGTGCCTGGAGTCTCCGGGACAGGGGTGGGTTTCAGCCCCAGCATTTT.